The clone carrying this T cell receptor (beta chain) was seen only once. The CDR3 is made up of 13 amino acids. With 8 bases removed from V and 7 bases from J, the gap between germline ends came to 18 bases. Germline V gives CDR1 WSHSY, CDR2 SAAADI. These data are taken from a study of immune cell composition in non-small cell lung cancer. For the study at large: Most cases were lung adenocarcinoma or squamous cell carcinoma.

Sequenced by immunoSEQ multiplex PCR; TCRdb stores in-frame clones only, minus some. The sample includes 4,500 or so clones, 70% to 80% of them seen just once. The clonotype comes from a human donor with non-small cell lung cancer. The sample consisted of lung tumor tissue. The genes are TRBV10-2 and TRBJ2-7; tentative D call: TRBD2 (5 bases). The CDR3: CASSSVQPGEQYF. CDR3 nucleotides: TGCGCCAGCTCCAGTGTCCAGCCGGGGGAGCAGTACTTC.